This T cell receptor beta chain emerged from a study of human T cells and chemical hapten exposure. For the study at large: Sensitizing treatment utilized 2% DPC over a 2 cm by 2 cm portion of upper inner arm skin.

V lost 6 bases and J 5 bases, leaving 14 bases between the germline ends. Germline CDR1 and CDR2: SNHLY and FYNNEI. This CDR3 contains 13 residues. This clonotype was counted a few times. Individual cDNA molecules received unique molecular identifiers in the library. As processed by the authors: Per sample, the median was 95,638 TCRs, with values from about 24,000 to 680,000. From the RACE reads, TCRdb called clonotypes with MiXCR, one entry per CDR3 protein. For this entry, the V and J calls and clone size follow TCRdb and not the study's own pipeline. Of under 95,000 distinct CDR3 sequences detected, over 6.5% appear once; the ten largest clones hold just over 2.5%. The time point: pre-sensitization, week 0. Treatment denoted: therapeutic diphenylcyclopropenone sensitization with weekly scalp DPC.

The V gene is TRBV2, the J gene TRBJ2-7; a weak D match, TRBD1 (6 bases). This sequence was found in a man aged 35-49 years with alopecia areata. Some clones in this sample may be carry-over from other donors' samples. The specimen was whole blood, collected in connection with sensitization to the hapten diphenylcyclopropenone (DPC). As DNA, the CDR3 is TGTGCCAGCAGGGTACTGACAGGAGACGAGCAGTACTTC. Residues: CASRVLTGDEQYF.